This T cell receptor (beta chain) was identified during a study of blood T cell repertoires in COVID-19. Study-wide background: Some COVID-19 samples were acute and others convalescent; all came from the United States, Italy and Spain. T cells, B-cell-depleted T cells, or PBMCs provided the cDNA or gDNA that served as material.

The length of the CDR3 is 15 residues. Per the germline V gene, CDR1 is SNHLY and CDR2 is FYNNEI. V was clipped by 6 bases and J by 7 bases; unmatched bases: 6. In the source study's methods: Quantification of nucleated cells was approximated via reference gene primer amplification. Clones were read by immunoSEQ multiplex PCR, and TCRdb kept only the in-frame ones, dropping some. V and J calls and clone size are as listed in that table; D and trimming were resolved from the DNA. The data show 40,000 or so clones, over 80% seen once. This rearrangement joins TRBV2 to TRBJ2-1, with 13 bases lining up with TRBD2. Sequencing was carried out using peripheral blood. This clonotype was obtained from a human donor in a cohort sampled during active COVID-19. CDR3 DNA sequence: TGTGCCAGCAGCGTGACTAGCGGGAGGCGTAATGAGCAGTTCTTC. Residues: CASSVTSGRRNEQFF.